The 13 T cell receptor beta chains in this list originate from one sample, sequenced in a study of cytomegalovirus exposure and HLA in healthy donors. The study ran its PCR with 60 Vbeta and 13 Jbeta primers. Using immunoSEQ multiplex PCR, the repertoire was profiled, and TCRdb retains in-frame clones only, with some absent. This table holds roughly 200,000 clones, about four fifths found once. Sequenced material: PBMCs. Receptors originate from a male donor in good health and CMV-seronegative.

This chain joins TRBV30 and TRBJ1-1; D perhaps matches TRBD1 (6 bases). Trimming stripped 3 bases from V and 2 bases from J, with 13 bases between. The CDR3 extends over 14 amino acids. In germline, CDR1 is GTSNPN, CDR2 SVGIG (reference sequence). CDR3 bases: TGTGCCTGGAGCTTTACAGGGAAAAACACTGAAGCTTTCTTT. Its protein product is CAWSFTGKNTEAFF. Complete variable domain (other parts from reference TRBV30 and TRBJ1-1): SQTIHQWPATLVQPVGSPLSLECTVEGTSNPNLYWYRQAAGRGLQLLFYSVGIGQISSEVPQNLSASRPQDRQFILSSKKLLLSDSGFYLCAWSFTGKNTEAFFGQGTRLTVV.

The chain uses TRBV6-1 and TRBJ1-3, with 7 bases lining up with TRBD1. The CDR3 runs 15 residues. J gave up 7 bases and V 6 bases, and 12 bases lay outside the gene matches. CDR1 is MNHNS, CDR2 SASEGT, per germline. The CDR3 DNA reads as TGTGCCAGCAGCCGAGACAGGGCCGGTCGCAACACCATATATTTT. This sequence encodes CASSRDRAGRNTIYF.

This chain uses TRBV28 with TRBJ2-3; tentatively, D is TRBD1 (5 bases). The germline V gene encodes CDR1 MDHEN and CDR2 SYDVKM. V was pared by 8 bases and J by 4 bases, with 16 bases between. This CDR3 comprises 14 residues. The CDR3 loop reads CASFKGIRADTQYF. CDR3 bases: TGTGCCAGCTTCAAGGGGATACGGGCAGATACGCAGTATTTT.

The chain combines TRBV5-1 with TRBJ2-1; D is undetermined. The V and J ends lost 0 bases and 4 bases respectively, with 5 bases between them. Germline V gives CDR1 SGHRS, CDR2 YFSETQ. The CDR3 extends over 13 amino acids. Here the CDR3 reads CASSLVTYNEQFF. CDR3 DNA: TGCGCCAGCAGCTTGGTAACATACAATGAGCAGTTCTTC.

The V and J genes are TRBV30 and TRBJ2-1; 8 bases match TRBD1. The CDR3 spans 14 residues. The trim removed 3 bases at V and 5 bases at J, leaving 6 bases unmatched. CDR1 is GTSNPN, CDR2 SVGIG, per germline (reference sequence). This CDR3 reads CAWRTRGLDNEQFF. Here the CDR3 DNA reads TGTGCCTGGAGGACCAGGGGGCTCGACAATGAGCAGTTCTTC.

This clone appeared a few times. The CDR3 nucleotides read TGTGCCAGCAGCCGGGACAGAAATCAGCCCCAGCATTTT. Amino acids: CASSRDRNQPQHF. The chain links TRBV7-2 to TRBJ1-5, with TRBD1 identical over 7 bases. The trim removed 5 bases at V and 4 bases at J, leaving 2 bases unmatched. This CDR3 spans 13 amino acids. Germline CDR1 SGHTA, CDR2 FQGNSA. The variable domain in full, completed from reference TRBV7-2 and TRBJ1-5, reads GAGVSQSPSNKVTEKGKDVELRCDPISGHTALYWYRQSLGQGLEFLIYFQGNSAPDKSGLPSDRFSAERTGGSVSTLTIQRTQQEDSAVYLCASSRDRNQPQHFGDGTRLSIL.

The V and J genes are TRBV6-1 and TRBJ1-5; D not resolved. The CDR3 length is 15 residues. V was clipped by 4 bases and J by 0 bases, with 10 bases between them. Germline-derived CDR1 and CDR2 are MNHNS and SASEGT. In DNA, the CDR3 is TGTGCCAGCAGTGCCCCCCCCCTTAGCAATCAGCCCCAGCATTTT. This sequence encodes CASSAPPLSNQPQHF.

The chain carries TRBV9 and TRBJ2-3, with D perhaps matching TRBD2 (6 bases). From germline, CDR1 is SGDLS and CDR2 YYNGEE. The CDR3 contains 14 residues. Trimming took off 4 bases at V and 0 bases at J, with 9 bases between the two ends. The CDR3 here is CASSSSGSTDTQYF. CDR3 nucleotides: TGTGCCAGCAGCTCAAGCGGGAGCACAGATACGCAGTATTTT.

CDR3 nucleotides: TGTGCCAGCTCACCACCTGTTGGGACAGTCTACGAGCAGTACTTC. Protein: CASSPPVGTVYEQYF. The V and J genes are TRBV18 and TRBJ2-7; 7 bases agree with TRBD1. V shed 0 bases and J 3 bases; nucleotides not matched to a gene: 5. This CDR3 has 15 amino acids. Germline V gene lookup returns CDR1 KGHSH and CDR2 LQKENI.

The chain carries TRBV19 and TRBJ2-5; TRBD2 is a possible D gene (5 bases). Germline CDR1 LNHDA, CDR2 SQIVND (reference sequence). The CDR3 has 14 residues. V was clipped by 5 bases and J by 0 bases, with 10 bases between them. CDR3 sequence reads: CASSWTLYQETQYF. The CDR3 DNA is TGTGCCAGTAGTTGGACTTTGTACCAAGAGACCCAGTACTTC.

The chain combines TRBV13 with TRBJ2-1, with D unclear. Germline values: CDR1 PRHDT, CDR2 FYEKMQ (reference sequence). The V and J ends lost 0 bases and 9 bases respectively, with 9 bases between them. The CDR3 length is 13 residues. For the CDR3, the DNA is TGTGCCAGCAGCTTAGGTAGCTCTGGTGAGCAGTTCTTC. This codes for CASSLGSSGEQFF.

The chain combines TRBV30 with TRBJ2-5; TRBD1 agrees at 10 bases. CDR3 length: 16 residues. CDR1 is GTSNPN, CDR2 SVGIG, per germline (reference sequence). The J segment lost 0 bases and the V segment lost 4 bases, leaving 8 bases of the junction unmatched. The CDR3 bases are TGTGCCTGGAATGACAGGGGGCGGGGGTACCAAGAGACCCAGTACTTC. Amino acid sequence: CAWNDRGRGYQETQYF. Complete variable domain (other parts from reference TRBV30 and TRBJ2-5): SQTIHQWPATLVQPVGSPLSLECTVEGTSNPNLYWYRQAAGRGLQLLFYSVGIGQISSEVPQNLSASRPQDRQFILSSKKLLLSDSGFYLCAWNDRGRGYQETQYFGPGTRLLVL.

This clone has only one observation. The CDR3 DNA reads TGTGCCAGTAGTGGGGCCACTGAAGCTTTCTTT. Translated: CASSGATEAFF. The chain carries TRBV19 and TRBJ1-1, with D perhaps matching TRBD1 (5 bases). Germline values: CDR1 LNHDA, CDR2 SQIVND (reference sequence). Trimming stripped 5 bases from V and 4 bases from J, with 5 bases between. The CDR3 runs 11 residues.